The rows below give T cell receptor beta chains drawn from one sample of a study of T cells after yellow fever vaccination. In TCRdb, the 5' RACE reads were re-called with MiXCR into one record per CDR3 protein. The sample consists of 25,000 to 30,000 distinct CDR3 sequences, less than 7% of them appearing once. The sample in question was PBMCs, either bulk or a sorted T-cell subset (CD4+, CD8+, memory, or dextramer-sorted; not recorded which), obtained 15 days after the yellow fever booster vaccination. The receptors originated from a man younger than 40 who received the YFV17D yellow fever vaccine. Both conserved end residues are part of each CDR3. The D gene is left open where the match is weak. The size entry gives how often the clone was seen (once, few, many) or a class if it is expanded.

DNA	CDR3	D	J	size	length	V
TGTGCCAGCAGCTTTAGAGCCGACGGGGACATTCAGTACTTC	CASSFRADGDIQYF	.	TRBJ2-4	many	14	TRBV9
TGTGCCACCAGCGAACGAATTTCTGGAAACACCATATATTTT	CATSERISGNTIYF	.	TRBJ1-3	many	14	TRBV15
TGTGCCAGCAGCTTGAACGGGTACCAAGAGACCCAGTACTTC	CASSLNGYQETQYF	.	TRBJ2-5	many	14	TRBV5-4
TGCGCCAGCAGTCCTGGGACAGGGAGAGGAGGCTACACCTTC	CASSPGTGRGGYTF	TRBD1	TRBJ1-2	many	14	TRBV23-1
TGTGCCAGCAGCTATATACAGGGGGGGCGTTCACCCCTCCACTTT	CASSYIQGGRSPLHF	TRBD1	TRBJ1-6	many	15	TRBV7-2
TGCGCCAGCAGCCAAGATCTGTCTAGCGGGAGGACCCTGGTCTATGATGAGCAGTTCTTC	CASSQDLSSGRTLVYDEQFF	TRBD2	TRBJ2-1	many	20	TRBV4-3
TGCAGCCTCAACTCTGGGGGCGTAGAGACCCAGTACTTC	CSLNSGGVETQYF	.	TRBJ2-5	many	13	TRBV29-1
TGTGCCACCAGCAGAGATACAGGGGTTGACACTGAAGCTTTCTTT	CATSRDTGVDTEAFF	TRBD1	TRBJ1-1	many	15	TRBV15
TGTGCCTGGAGTGTGGGGACCCCCACCTACGAGCAGTACTTC	CAWSVGTPTYEQYF	.	TRBJ2-7	many	14	TRBV30
TGTGCCTGGACCATCCAGATCGGCGCAGATACGCAGTATTTT	CAWTIQIGADTQYF	.	TRBJ2-3	many	14	TRBV30
TGTGCCAGCACCCTGGGGGGGACTCGACTTTCACCCCTCCACTTT	CASTLGGTRLSPLHF	.	TRBJ1-6	many	15	TRBV5-6
TGCGCCAGCAGCTTTGGGCAGGGTGGAAACACCATATATTTT	CASSFGQGGNTIYF	.	TRBJ1-3	many	14	TRBV5-1
TGTGCCATCAGTGAGTCGGGACCCCTCGGAACTGAGCAGTTCTTC	CAISESGPLGTEQFF	.	TRBJ2-1	many	15	TRBV10-3
TGTGCTAGTTTTGCCTCGGAGGGTTTGACTGAAGCTTTCTTT	CASFASEGLTEAFF	.	TRBJ1-1	many	14	TRBV12-5
TGCGCCAGCAGTTTTACTCCTGGGACAGGCCTGTCCTACGAGCAGTACTTC	CASSFTPGTGLSYEQYF	TRBD1	TRBJ2-7	many	17	TRBV5-1
TGTGCCTGGAAACAGGGTCGGGGGACAGATACGCAGTATTTT	CAWKQGRGTDTQYF	.	TRBJ2-3	many	14	TRBV30
TGCGCCAGCAGCGCGGCAGTCTCCTCAGGAAGTGAGCAGTTCTTC	CASSAAVSSGSEQFF	.	TRBJ2-1	many	15	TRBV5-1
TGTGCCAGCAGTTTTGTCCCGGGACTAGCTGACAATGAGCAGTTCTTC	CASSFVPGLADNEQFF	TRBD2	TRBJ2-1	many	16	TRBV7-3
TGTGCCAGCAGTACGGGGTCCTTGAATCAGCCCCAGCATTTT	CASSTGSLNQPQHF	.	TRBJ1-5	many	14	TRBV6-2/TRBV6-3
TGCAGCGTTGAAGTAGGCCTTAATCAGCCCCAGCATTTT	CSVEVGLNQPQHF	.	TRBJ1-5	many	13	TRBV29-1
TGTGCCAGTAGTGACGATGCGCACCCGGGGAATACTGAAGCTTTCTTT	CASSDDAHPGNTEAFF	.	TRBJ1-1	many	16	TRBV19
TGTGCCAGCAGCTTTCAAGTCTTTGGCTACACCTTC	CASSFQVFGYTF	.	TRBJ1-2	many	12	TRBV7-2
TGCAGTGGGCTAGCGGGATACACAGATACGCAGTATTTT	CSGLAGYTDTQYF	TRBD2	TRBJ2-3	many	13	TRBV20-1
TGTGCCAGCAGCTGGACGTCTAGCTCCTACGAGCAGTACTTC	CASSWTSSSYEQYF	.	TRBJ2-7	many	14	TRBV7-2
TGTGCCAGCTCACTCAGGGAAGCGGGGAACATTCAGTACTTC	CASSLREAGNIQYF	TRBD2	TRBJ2-4	many	14	TRBV18
TGCGCCAGCAGCCTTCTGGCTAGCGGAGCCTACGAGCAGTACTTC	CASSLLASGAYEQYF	TRBD2	TRBJ2-7	many	15	TRBV5-1